These 10 T cell receptor beta chains were sequenced from one sample in a study of early T cells in non-severe SARS-CoV-2 infection. TCRdb re-derived calls from the 5' RACE reads in MiXCR, one entry per CDR3 protein. The table has nearly 60,000 distinct CDR3 sequences, more than 9.5% seen once. Sequenced input: whole blood. These receptors originate from an adult who was a healthcare worker with PCR-confirmed SARS-CoV-2 infection or an uninfected control (not recorded which).

This clonotype has ten or more counts. The V gene is TRBV20-1, the J gene TRBJ2-4, with 8 bases identical to TRBD2. The CDR3 sequence is 17 residues long. The J segment lost 4 bases and the V segment lost 5 bases, leaving 16 bases of the junction unmatched. CDR1 is DFQATT and CDR2 is SNEGSKA in the germline V gene (reference sequence). This chain's CDR3 is CSAPPLGGGGTKNIQYF. The CDR3 nucleotides are TGCAGTGCTCCACCCCTTGGTGGCGGGGGGACAAAAAACATTCAGTACTTC.

The rearrangement uses TRBV29-1 and TRBJ1-4; TRBD1 might be the D (5 bases). The V gene's germline CDR1 is SQVTM and CDR2 ANQGSEA. V lost 3 bases and J lost 7, with 15 bases in between. The CDR3 has 14 residues. CDR3 nucleotide sequence: TGCAGCGTTGATGGTCCCGGGACGGGTGAAAAACTGTTTTTT. Amino acids: CSVDGPGTGEKLFF.

The table lists this clonotype with many counts. The J gene is TRBJ2-5, the V gene TRBV5-8, with TRBD2 matching 12 bases. The CDR3 totals 19 residues. The V gene end was trimmed by 4 bases and the J gene end by 0 bases; junction bases not matched to a gene: 13. CDR1 SGHTS and CDR2 YDEGEE come from the germline V gene. The CDR3 here is CASSRGPGLAGTDQETQYF. The CDR3 nucleotides read TGTGCCAGCAGCCGGGGCCCGGGACTAGCGGGCACAGACCAAGAGACCCAGTACTTC.

This clonotype was seen at least ten times. The rearrangement uses TRBV6-5 and TRBJ2-2; D could derive from TRBD1 or TRBD2 (5 bases each). Trimming pared 7 bases from V and 1 base from J, leaving 13 bases between. Germline CDR1 is MNHEY and CDR2 is SVGAGI. The CDR3 is 15 amino acids. The CDR3 bases are TGTGCCAGCACCCCGAGTGGGGGGAACACCGGGGAGCTGTTTTTT. Protein: CASTPSGGNTGELFF.

This clonotype was seen only a few times. The chain couples TRBV29-1 to TRBJ2-2; D unclear. V was pared by 0 bases and J by 2 bases, with 10 bases between. Germline CDR1 is SQVTM and CDR2 is ANQGSEA. The CDR3 spans 15 residues. CDR3 nucleotides: TGCAGCGTTGAAGATCTCACAGAAAACACCGGGGAGCTGTTTTTT. Its translation is CSVEDLTENTGELFF.

The chain uses TRBV7-2 and TRBJ2-3, with 8 nucleotides matching TRBD2. The germline CDR1 and CDR2 sequences are SGHTA and FQGNSA. The CDR3 consists of 16 residues. Trimming at V came to 1 base and at J to 5 bases, leaving 8 bases not matched to a gene. This chain's CDR3 is CASSLEQREYVDTQYF. The CDR3 DNA is TGTGCCAGCAGCTTAGAGCAGCGGGAGTATGTAGATACGCAGTATTTT.

On this clonotype itself: A read error may produce the germline difference seen at one junction end. V is TRBV7-7 and J is TRBJ2-5; D ambiguous. The V gene's germline CDR1 is SSHAT and CDR2 FNYEAQ (reference sequence). This CDR3 has 15 amino acids. The CDR3 coding sequence is TGTGCTAGCAGCTTAGCACCGGGCGGCCAAGAGACCCAGTACTTC. Its protein is CASSLAPGGQETQYF.

This clonotype showed up many times. The chain links TRBV27 to TRBJ2-3; a weak D match, TRBD1 (6 bases). The CDR3 is made up of 15 amino acids. Germline CDR1 is MNHEY and CDR2 is SMNVEV (reference sequence). Trimming shortened V by 6 bases and J by 1 base, and 14 bases separated the two germline ends. CDR3 residues: CASRTGQSGTDTQYF. The DNA of the CDR3 is TGTGCCAGCAGAACAGGACAGTCCGGCACAGATACGCAGTATTTT.

There are a few counts of this clonotype. This chain uses TRBV29-1 with TRBJ2-1, with D perhaps matching TRBD1 or TRBD2 (5 bases each). Trimming cost V 6 bases and J 0 bases, with 9 bases left between them. Germline-derived CDR1 and CDR2 are SQVTM and ANQGSEA. There are 13 residues in the CDR3. Here the CDR3 DNA reads TGCAGCGTGTATGGGGGCTCCTACAATGAGCAGTTCTTC. As protein: CSVYGGSYNEQFF.

This clonotype showed up many times. The V call is TRBV5-1, the J call TRBJ2-3, with D hard to call. V lost 6 bases to trimming and J lost 4 bases, with 9 bases between them. This CDR3 contains 12 residues. Germline V lookup: CDR1 SGHRS, CDR2 YFSETQ. The CDR3 region has the DNA TGCGCCAGCAATCACGGGCCAGATACGCAGTATTTT. It yields the protein CASNHGPDTQYF.